The 23 T cell receptor beta chains presented below share a single source sample, sequenced in a study of cytotoxic CD8 clonotypes in ibrutinib-treated CLL. Repertoires were generated with immunoSEQ multiplex PCR, while TCRdb's copy carries only in-frame clones and drops some. The sample gives 200,000 or so clones, just under 80% of which show up once; about an eighth is in the top ten. The sequenced sample was PBMCs, obtained after 12 months of ibrutinib treatment. The receptor set was obtained from a human donor with chronic lymphocytic leukemia.

This clone was found once. The chain couples TRBV19 to TRBJ2-6, with 9 bases matching TRBD1. The CDR3 is 16 amino acids. The germline gives CDR1 LNHDA, CDR2 SQIVND (reference sequence). V shed 4 bases, J shed 2 bases, and the junction held 3 bases outside the gene matches. CDR3 bases: TGTGCCAGTAGTACCCGGACAGGGGCTGGGGCCAACGTCCTGACTTTC. Protein sequence: CASSTRTGAGANVLTF.

The chain combines TRBV9 with TRBJ2-4; tentatively, D is TRBD2 (5 bases). CDR3 size: 15 residues. Germline CDR1 and CDR2: SGDLS and YYNGEE. The ends were cut back, 0 bases at V and 5 bases at J, with 12 bases in the middle. The CDR3 sequence: CASSVGGRVENIQYF. CDR3 coding DNA: TGTGCCAGCAGCGTAGGTGGGAGAGTTGAAAACATTCAGTACTTC.

This clone was seen just once. V and J are TRBV27 and TRBJ1-6; TRBD1 aligns across 9 bases. The length of the CDR3 is 16 residues. Germline V gives CDR1 MNHEY, CDR2 SMNVEV (reference sequence). The V and J ends lost 3 bases and 6 bases, in that order; junction bases with no gene match: 6. CDR3 sequence reads: CASSFGDRVFNSPLHF. CDR3 nucleotides: TGTGCCAGCAGTTTCGGGGACAGGGTCTTTAATTCACCCCTCCACTTT.

V is TRBV4-2 and J is TRBJ1-2, with D possibly TRBD1 on 5 matching bases. The length of the CDR3 is 17 residues. Trimming removed 0 bases at V and 7 bases at J, with 21 bases between. The germline CDR1 and CDR2 sequences are LGHNA and YNFKEQ. The CDR3 nucleotides are TGTGCCAGCAGCCAAGATACGCCTAGGACATCGGTGGGTGGCTACACCTTC. Translating it yields CASSQDTPRTSVGGYTF.

The chain recombines TRBV6-1 with TRBJ1-3; 7 bases are a match to TRBD1. V shed 6 bases, J shed 2 bases, and the junction held 4 bases outside the gene matches. Germline V gives CDR1 MNHNS, CDR2 SASEGT. The CDR3 sequence is 14 residues long. DNA of the CDR3: TGTGCCAGCAGCCCTACAGGGGCTGGAAACACCATATATTTT. Translation gives CASSPTGAGNTIYF.

This clone was recorded a few times. The CDR3 DNA is TGCAGCGTTGACCCGACTGAAGCTTTCTTT. Translating gives CSVDPTEAFF. The chain links TRBV29-1 to TRBJ1-1; D gene unclear. Trimming cost V 3 bases and J 5 bases, with 4 bases left between them. Germline values: CDR1 SQVTM, CDR2 ANQGSEA. The CDR3 spans 10 residues.

The chain uses TRBV6-5 and TRBJ1-3; TRBD1 agrees at 8 bases. Looked up from germline, CDR1 is MNHEY and CDR2 is SVGAGI. The length of the CDR3 is 15 residues. With V trimmed by 2 bases and J by 5 bases, 5 bases remained unmatched. The CDR3 reads CASSYTGTGRNTIYF. CDR3 sequence (DNA): TGTGCCAGCAGTTACACCGGGACAGGAAGAAACACCATATATTTT.

The J gene is TRBJ2-3, the V gene TRBV10-1; 12 bases match TRBD2. Germline CDR1 and CDR2: WNHNN and SYGVQD (reference sequence). Trimming at V came to 0 bases and at J to 4 bases, leaving 8 bases not matched to a gene. The CDR3 covers 18 residues. CDR3 DNA: TGCGCCAGCAGTGAGTCCGAGTGCCCTAGCGGGGGGGCAGATACGCAGTATTTT. Protein product: CASSESECPSGGADTQYF.

This clone was picked up one time. The chain employs TRBV6-5 and TRBJ1-4, with TRBD1 matching over 8 bases. Germline loops: CDR1 MNHEY, CDR2 SVGAGI. This CDR3 comprises 15 residues. The V gene end was trimmed by 6 bases and the J gene end by 8 bases; junction bases not matched to a gene: 11. CDR3 loop: CASSRGWTGTEKLFF. CDR3 coding DNA: TGTGCCAGCAGCCGTGGGTGGACAGGGACCGAAAAACTGTTTTTT.

The gene calls are TRBV5-1 and TRBJ2-7, with D possibly matching TRBD2 (6 bases). The CDR3 totals 15 residues. Germline CDR1 and CDR2: SGHRS and YFSETQ. Trimming left V 4 bases short and J 6 bases short, with 20 bases between. The CDR3 is CASSDGGTPSSEQYF. CDR3 sequence (DNA): TGCGCCAGCAGCGATGGAGGGACGCCGTCGTCCGAGCAGTACTTC.

V usage is TRBV18 and J usage is TRBJ1-5; the D gene is possibly TRBD1 (6 bases). V shed 4 bases and J shed 11 bases, with 21 bases lying between them. The CDR3 sequence is 15 residues long. CDR1 KGHSH and CDR2 LQKENI come from the germline V gene. The CDR3 nucleotides are TGTGCCAGCTCACTAGCAGGGGACCCGAGAGGAGCCCAGCATTTT. Encoded protein: CASSLAGDPRGAQHF. Combining the CDR3 with reference TRBV18 and TRBJ1-5 gives the whole variable domain NAGVMQNPRHLVRRRGQEARLRCSPMKGHSHVYWYRQLPEEGLKFMVYLQKENIIDESGMPKERFSAEFPKEGPSILRIQQVVRGDSAAYFCASSLAGDPRGAQHFGDGTRLSIL.

V and J are TRBV25-1 and TRBJ2-1, with D tentatively TRBD1 (5 bases). Germline values: CDR1 MGHDK, CDR2 SYGVNS. Between the trimmed V and J ends, which lost 1 base and 4 bases, there was a span of 14 bases. CDR3 length: 16 residues. CDR3 residues: CASSELGQEEYNEQFF. Here the CDR3 DNA reads TGTGCCAGCAGTGAATTGGGGCAAGAGGAGTACAATGAGCAGTTCTTC. Full variable domain (outside the CDR3, taken from reference TRBV25-1 and TRBJ2-1): EADIYQTPRYLVIGTGKKITLECSQTMGHDKMYWYQQDPGMELHLIHYSYGVNSTEKGDLSSESTVSRIRTEHFPLTLESARPSHTSQYLCASSELGQEEYNEQFFGPGTRLTVL.

A few counts support this clone. The genes are TRBV29-1 and TRBJ2-7; D not resolved. Germline values: CDR1 SQVTM, CDR2 ANQGSEA. CDR3 length: 13 residues. V was clipped by 7 bases and J by 1 base, with 14 bases between them. The CDR3, as DNA: TGCAGCGCCGAGGACGGCGAGTCCTACGAGCAGTACTTC. Its translation is CSAEDGESYEQYF.

This rearrangement joins TRBV19 to TRBJ1-1, with D possibly TRBD1 on 5 matching bases. V lost 5 bases, J lost 0 bases, and 7 bases lay in between. The germline V gene encodes CDR1 LNHDA and CDR2 SQIVND (reference sequence). The CDR3 length is 13 residues. The CDR3 DNA sequence: TGTGCCAGTAGTGCGACAGTGAACACTGAAGCTTTCTTT. It encodes CASSATVNTEAFF.

This rearrangement joins TRBV7-3 to TRBJ1-6; tentative D call: TRBD1 (6 bases). The CDR3 has 15 amino acids. V shed 2 bases and J shed 6 bases, with 11 bases lying between them. Germline V CDR1 and CDR2: SGHTA, FQGTGA. The CDR3 sequence: CASSLGRGRNSPLHF. The CDR3 nucleotides read TGTGCCAGCAGCTTAGGCAGGGGCCGTAATTCACCCCTCCACTTT.

The sample holds a few counts of this clone. Other DNA sequences in this sample translate to the same CDR3. J is TRBJ2-2 and V is TRBV27; a possible D gene is TRBD2 (6 bases). Germline V gene data show CDR1 as MNHEY and CDR2 as SMNVEV (reference sequence). Trimming pared 2 bases from V and 2 bases from J, leaving 12 bases between. This CDR3 is built from 16 residues. For the CDR3, the DNA is TGTGCCAGCAGTTTAATAGGGACTTTAAACACCGGGGAGCTGTTTTTT. This encodes CASSLIGTLNTGELFF.

This clone was detected only once. This sequence joins TRBV13 and TRBJ1-1; D remains ambiguous. Germline V gene data show CDR1 as PRHDT and CDR2 as FYEKMQ (reference sequence). Trimming removed 5 bases from V and 6 bases from J, with 19 bases in between. The CDR3 is 15 residues long. For the CDR3, the DNA is TGTGCCAGCAGCCCCCAGCCCAGCGGCTTCGCTGAAGCTTTCTTT. Translated: CASSPQPSGFAEAFF.

This chain connects TRBV4-2 to TRBJ2-5; TRBD2 aligns across 13 bases. CDR3 length equals 17 residues. Germline loops: CDR1 LGHNA, CDR2 YNFKEQ. The ends lost 4 bases at V and 4 bases at J; junction bases unmatched: 9. The CDR3 reads CASSLELAGGISETQYF. For the CDR3, the DNA is TGTGCCAGCAGCCTGGAACTAGCGGGGGGGATATCAGAGACCCAGTACTTC.

The chain combines TRBV7-8 with TRBJ2-1, with TRBD2 matching over 11 bases. This CDR3 is 15 amino acids long. Germline V gene sequence: CDR1 SGHVS, CDR2 FQNEAQ. V gave up 4 bases and J gave up 8 bases; unmatched junction bases: 7. Written as DNA, the CDR3 is TGTGCCAGCAGCTACCCGACTAGCGGGGTCGATGAGCAGTTCTTC. It codes for CASSYPTSGVDEQFF.

This clone was seen just once. This chain uses TRBV28 with TRBJ1-1, with D possibly being TRBD1 (5 bases). The CDR3 is 13 residues long. Germline V lookup: CDR1 MDHEN, CDR2 SYDVKM. V gave up 8 bases and J gave up 8 bases, with 18 bases separating them. For the CDR3, the DNA is TGTGCCAGCCGGGACGCTGTAAGGCGGGAAGCTTTCTTT. Translating it yields CASRDAVRREAFF.

The chain joins TRBV19 to TRBJ1-1, with TRBD1 as a possible D gene (5 bases). The CDR3 totals 17 residues. Germline lookup yields CDR1 LNHDA and CDR2 SQIVND (reference sequence). Trimming cost V 1 base and J 0 bases, with 15 bases left between them. The CDR3 spells CASSIGLTAAMNTEAFF. CDR3 bases: TGTGCCAGTAGTATAGGTTTGACAGCGGCTATGAACACTGAAGCTTTCTTT.

The rearrangement links TRBV5-1 to TRBJ2-1, with 8 bases fitting TRBD1. CDR1 and CDR2 (germline): SGHRS, YFSETQ. V trimming: 4 bases; J trimming: 7 bases; junction bases outside the gene matches: 4. The CDR3 length is 13 residues. The CDR3 region is CASSRTGLNEQFF. The CDR3 DNA sequence: TGCGCCAGCAGCCGGACAGGGTTGAATGAGCAGTTCTTC.

This chain connects TRBV9 to TRBJ2-2; D is uncertain. This CDR3 comprises 15 residues. The germline CDR1 and CDR2 sequences are SGDLS and YYNGEE. V lost 1 base and J lost 5, with 12 bases in between. The CDR3 DNA reads as TGTGCCAGCAGCGTACAAAGCTTGGGAACCGGGGAGCTGTTTTTT. Translating gives CASSVQSLGTGELFF.